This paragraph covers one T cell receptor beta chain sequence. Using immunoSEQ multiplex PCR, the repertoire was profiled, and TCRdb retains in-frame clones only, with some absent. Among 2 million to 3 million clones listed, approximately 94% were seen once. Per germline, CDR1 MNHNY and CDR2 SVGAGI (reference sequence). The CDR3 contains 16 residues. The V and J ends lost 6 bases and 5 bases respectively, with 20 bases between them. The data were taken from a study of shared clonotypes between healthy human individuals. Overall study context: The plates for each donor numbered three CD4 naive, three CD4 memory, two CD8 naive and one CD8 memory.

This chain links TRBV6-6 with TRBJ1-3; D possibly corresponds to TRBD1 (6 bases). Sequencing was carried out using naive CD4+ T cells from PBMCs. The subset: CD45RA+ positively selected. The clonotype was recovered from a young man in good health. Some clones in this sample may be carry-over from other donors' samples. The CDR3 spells CASSPGKGGRRNTIYF. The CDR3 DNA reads TGTGCCAGCAGCCCGGGTAAAGGGGGTAGGCGAAACACCATATATTTT.